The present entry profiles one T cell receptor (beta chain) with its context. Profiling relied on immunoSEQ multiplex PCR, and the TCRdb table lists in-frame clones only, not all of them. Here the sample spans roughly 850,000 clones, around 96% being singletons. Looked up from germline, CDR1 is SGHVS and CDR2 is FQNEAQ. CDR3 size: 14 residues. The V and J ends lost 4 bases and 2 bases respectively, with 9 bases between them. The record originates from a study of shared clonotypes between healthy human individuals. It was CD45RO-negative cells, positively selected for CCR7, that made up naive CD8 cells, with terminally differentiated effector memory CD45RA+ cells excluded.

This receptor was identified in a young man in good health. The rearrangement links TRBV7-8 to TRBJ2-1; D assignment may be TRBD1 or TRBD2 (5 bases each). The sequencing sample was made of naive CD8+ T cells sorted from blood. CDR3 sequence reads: CASSSRDAYNEQFF. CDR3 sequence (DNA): TGTGCCAGCAGCTCACGGGACGCCTACAATGAGCAGTTCTTC.